One and the same sample provided the 19 T cell receptor beta chains below, sequenced in a study of cytomegalovirus exposure and HLA in healthy donors. The PCR used 60 Vbeta and 13 Jbeta primers. Method: immunoSEQ multiplex PCR; TCRdb's copy keeps in-frame clones and lacks some. The table lists roughly 180,000 clones, around four fifths of them singletons. Sequencing used PBMCs. The receptors stem from a woman in her 30s in good health and CMV-seropositive.

The V and J genes are TRBV29-1 and TRBJ1-4, with unresolved D. The V end lost 7 bases, the J end lost 8 bases, and 17 bases lay between the germline ends. The CDR3 contains 13 residues. The germline CDR1 and CDR2 sequences are SQVTM and ANQGSEA. The CDR3 sequence is CSAGSPPGEKLFF. CDR3 sequence (DNA): TGCAGCGCCGGATCTCCCCCCGGGGAAAAACTGTTTTTT.

This chain links TRBV7-2 with TRBJ2-2; TRBD2 aligns across 10 bases. The CDR3 covers 15 residues. Trimming cost V 3 bases and J 7 bases; bases outside gene matches: 5. Germline CDR1 SGHTA, CDR2 FQGNSA. The CDR3 DNA follows: TGTGCCAGCAGCTTGACTAGCGGGCGAGGCGGGGAGCTGTTTTTT. It specifies CASSLTSGRGGELFF. Looking up the rest from reference TRBV7-2 and TRBJ2-2 gives the full variable domain: GAGVSQSPSNKVTEKGKDVELRCDPISGHTALYWYRQSLGQGLEFLIYFQGNSAPDKSGLPSDRFSAERTGGSVSTLTIQRTQQEDSAVYLCASSLTSGRGGELFFGEGSRLTVL.

This clone occurred once. The gene calls are TRBV5-1 and TRBJ2-5; 12 nucleotides align to TRBD2. CDR1 SGHRS and CDR2 YFSETQ come from the germline V gene. This CDR3 comprises 16 residues. The V gene end was trimmed by 5 bases and the J gene end by 1 base; junction bases not matched to a gene: 6. This CDR3 reads CASSSGLAGPQETQYF. Written as DNA, the CDR3 is TGCGCCAGCAGTTCTGGACTAGCGGGGCCCCAAGAGACCCAGTACTTC. Full variable domain (remainder filled in from reference TRBV5-1 and TRBJ2-5): KAGVTQTPRYLIKTRGQQVTLSCSPISGHRSVSWYQQTPGQGLQFLFEYFSETQRNKGNFPGRFSGRQFSNSRSEMNVSTLELGDSALYLCASSSGLAGPQETQYFGPGTRLLVL.

This clone appeared once. The V gene is TRBV19, the J gene TRBJ1-1; D is perhaps TRBD1 (6 bases). The V end was cut by 6 bases, the J end by 3 bases, with 17 bases between. Germline lookup yields CDR1 LNHDA and CDR2 SQIVND (reference sequence). The CDR3 contains 15 residues. CDR3 loop: CASRRQQGEDTEAFF. The CDR3 DNA follows: TGTGCCAGTAGGCGTCAACAGGGTGAAGACACTGAAGCTTTCTTT.

The chain carries TRBV28 and TRBJ1-5; no clear D. The CDR3 covers 15 residues. The germline CDR1 and CDR2 sequences are MDHEN and SYDVKM. Trimming removed 2 bases from V and 0 bases from J, with 8 bases in between. This CDR3 is CASSLASGSNQPQHF. The CDR3 region has the DNA TGTGCCAGCAGTTTAGCCTCGGGTAGCAATCAGCCCCAGCATTTT.

The chain recombines TRBV6-5 with TRBJ2-1; D ambiguous. The germline V gene encodes CDR1 MNHEY and CDR2 SVGAGI. V was cut by 2 bases and J by 5 bases, with 13 bases left in between. This CDR3 has 15 amino acids. CDR3 protein: CASSYLIRGNNEQFF. CDR3 bases: TGTGCCAGCAGTTACCTAATACGCGGTAACAATGAGCAGTTCTTC.

In DNA form, the CDR3 reads TGTGCCAGCAGCTCCCCACAGGGCAGGGACTATGGCTACACCTTC. It codes for CASSSPQGRDYGYTF. The J gene is TRBJ1-2, the V gene TRBV7-9, with D tentatively TRBD1 (6 bases). CDR3 length: 15 residues. Germline CDR1 reads SEHNR; CDR2 reads FQNEAQ (reference sequence). Trimming stripped 4 bases from V and 3 bases from J, with 15 bases between.

This chain joins TRBV5-1 and TRBJ2-3; 10 positions match TRBD2. V trimming: 4 bases; J trimming: 4 bases; junction bases outside the gene matches: 15. This CDR3 contains 18 residues. Germline CDR1 SGHRS, CDR2 YFSETQ. The CDR3, as DNA: TGCGCCAGCAGCCCCCCCCCTCGAAGCGGGAGGGCCCCAGATACGCAGTATTTT. This codes for CASSPPPRSGRAPDTQYF. The variable domain in full, with the rest retrieved from reference TRBV5-1 and TRBJ2-3, is KAGVTQTPRYLIKTRGQQVTLSCSPISGHRSVSWYQQTPGQGLQFLFEYFSETQRNKGNFPGRFSGRQFSNSRSEMNVSTLELGDSALYLCASSPPPRSGRAPDTQYFGPGTRLTVL.

The genes are TRBV6-5 and TRBJ1-2, with D unresolved. Trimming removed 0 bases from V and 2 bases from J, with 7 bases in between. Germline V lookup: CDR1 MNHEY, CDR2 SVGAGI. The CDR3 spans 14 residues. CDR3 sequence reads: CASSYSTGNYGYTF. The CDR3 DNA sequence: TGTGCCAGCAGTTACTCGACGGGGAACTATGGCTACACCTTC.

Comment on this clone: The junction departs from the called germline gene at one end, perhaps through a read error. The chain uses TRBV6-4 and TRBJ2-3; possibly TRBD1 for D (5 bases). The CDR3 has 12 amino acids. Germline assignment: CDR1 MRHNA and CDR2 SNTAGT. The CDR3 nucleotides read TGTGCCAGCAGCAGGGTCCCAGATGCGCAGTATTTT. This translates into CASSRVPDAQYF.

This chain uses TRBV5-1 with TRBJ2-2; a possible D gene is TRBD2 (5 bases). Trimming removed 5 bases from V and 8 bases from J, with 19 bases in between. This CDR3 is built from 15 residues. Germline V lookup: CDR1 SGHRS, CDR2 YFSETQ. This chain's CDR3 is CASSLRTDLPGELFF. CDR3 DNA sequence: TGCGCCAGCAGTTTGAGGACTGATTTGCCTGGGGAGCTGTTTTTT.

The V gene is TRBV28, the J gene TRBJ2-5; D is unclear. The germline CDR1 and CDR2 sequences are MDHEN and SYDVKM. The CDR3 consists of 16 residues. The germline V and J ends were trimmed by 6 bases and 5 bases, with 22 bases remaining between them. CDR3 sequence reads: CASRPNLGRLRETQYF. CDR3 sequence (DNA): TGTGCCAGCAGGCCTAATTTGGGCCGTCTAAGGGAGACCCAGTACTTC.

A few counts support this clone. The rearrangement uses TRBV7-2 and TRBJ2-3; 10 positions agree with TRBD2. The germline CDR1 and CDR2 sequences are SGHTA and FQGNSA. The CDR3 spans 15 residues. Losses at the gene ends were 3 bases for V and 5 bases for J; bases not matched to a gene: 5. CDR3 nucleotides: TGTGCCAGCAGCTTCTCTAGCGGGAGCGGAGATACGCAGTATTTT. It specifies CASSFSSGSGDTQYF.

The chain recombines TRBV5-6 with TRBJ2-4; D is perhaps TRBD1 (6 bases). The germline CDR1 and CDR2 sequences are SGHDT and YYEEEE. Trimming shortened V by 4 bases and J by 9 bases, and 20 bases separated the two germline ends. This CDR3 region has 15 residues. CDR3 nucleotides: TGTGCCAGCAGCACCTTGACAGGCGGATGGGGCATTCAGTACTTC. Translating gives CASSTLTGGWGIQYF.

The chain has TRBV11-3 and TRBJ2-5; D not resolved. Deletions cut 6 bases from V and 2 bases from J, with 4 bases between. Germline CDR1 reads SGHNT; CDR2 reads YENEEA. The CDR3 length is 11 residues. CDR3 sequence (DNA): TGTGCCAGCAGTAAACAAGAGACCCAGTACTTC. It translates to CASSKQETQYF.

The CDR3 loop reads CALKGETQYF. The CDR3 region has the DNA TGTGCCCTTAAGGGGGAGACCCAGTACTTC. The chain recombines TRBV30 with TRBJ2-5; D possibly corresponds to TRBD1 (5 bases). The V gene's germline CDR1 is GTSNPN and CDR2 SVGIG (reference sequence). This CDR3 contains 10 residues. Trimming took 8 bases from V and 5 from J, leaving 9 bases between them.

The gene calls are TRBV19 and TRBJ2-7, with 7 bases that match TRBD2. The V and J ends lost 0 bases and 1 base, in that order; junction bases with no gene match: 9. CDR1 LNHDA and CDR2 SQIVND come from the germline V gene (reference sequence). This CDR3 is 17 amino acids long. The CDR3 protein is CASSIDLSSGASYEQYF. CDR3 coding DNA: TGTGCCAGTAGTATAGATCTATCCAGCGGGGCTTCCTACGAGCAGTACTTC.

This chain joins TRBV6-5 and TRBJ1-1, with D possibly being TRBD1 (6 bases). V lost 5 bases and J lost 3, with 13 bases in between. The CDR3 spans 14 residues. Germline V gene lookup returns CDR1 MNHEY and CDR2 SVGAGI. This CDR3 reads CASSRGRGYTEAFF. The CDR3 nucleotides are TGTGCCAGCAGTCGGGGGAGGGGGTACACTGAAGCTTTCTTT.

This clone turned up a few times. The chain couples TRBV18 to TRBJ1-1; possible D gene TRBD1, 5 bases. Trimming removed 3 bases from V and 1 base from J, with 9 bases in between. Germline values: CDR1 KGHSH, CDR2 LQKENI. CDR3 size: 14 residues. CDR3 bases: TGTGCCAGCTCACCGCAGGACACGAACACTGAAGCTTTCTTT. Translation: CASSPQDTNTEAFF.